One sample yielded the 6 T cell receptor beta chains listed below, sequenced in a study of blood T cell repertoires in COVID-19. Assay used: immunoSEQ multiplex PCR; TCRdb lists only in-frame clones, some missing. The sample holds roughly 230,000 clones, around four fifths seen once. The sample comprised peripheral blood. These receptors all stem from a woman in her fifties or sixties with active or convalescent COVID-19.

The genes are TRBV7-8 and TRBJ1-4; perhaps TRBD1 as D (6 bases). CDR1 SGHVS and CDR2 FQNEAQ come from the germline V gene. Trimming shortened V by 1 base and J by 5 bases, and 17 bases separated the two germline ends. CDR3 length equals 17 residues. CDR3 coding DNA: TGTGCCAGCAGCTTAGAAGGACCGAGGACAGCGAATGAAAAACTGTTTTTT. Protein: CASSLEGPRTANEKLFF. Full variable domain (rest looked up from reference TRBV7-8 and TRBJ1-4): GAGVSQSPRYKVAKRGQDVALRCDPISGHVSLFWYQQALGQGPEFLTYFQNEAQLDKSGLPSDRFFAERPEGSVSTLKIQRTQQEDSAVYLCASSLEGPRTANEKLFFGSGTQLSVL.

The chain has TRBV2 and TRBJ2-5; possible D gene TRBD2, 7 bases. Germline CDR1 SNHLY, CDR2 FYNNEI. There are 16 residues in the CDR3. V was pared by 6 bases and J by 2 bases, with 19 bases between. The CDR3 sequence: CASRTGGGGRQETQYF. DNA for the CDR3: TGTGCCAGCAGGACTGGGGGCGGGGGTAGGCAAGAGACCCAGTACTTC.

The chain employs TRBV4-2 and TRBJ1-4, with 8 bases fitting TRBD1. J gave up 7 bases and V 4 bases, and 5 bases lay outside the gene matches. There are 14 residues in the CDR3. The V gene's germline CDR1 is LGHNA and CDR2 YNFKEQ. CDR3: CASSPDRGGEKLFF. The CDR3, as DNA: TGTGCCAGCAGCCCCGACAGGGGAGGTGAAAAACTGTTTTTT.

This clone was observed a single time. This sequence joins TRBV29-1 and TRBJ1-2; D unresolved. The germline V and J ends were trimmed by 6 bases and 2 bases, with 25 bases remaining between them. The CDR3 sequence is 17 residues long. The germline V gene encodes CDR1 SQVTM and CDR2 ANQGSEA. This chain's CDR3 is CSVRPWLLGRGNYGYTF. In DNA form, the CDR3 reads TGCAGCGTCCGACCTTGGCTTCTTGGTAGAGGGAACTATGGCTACACCTTC.

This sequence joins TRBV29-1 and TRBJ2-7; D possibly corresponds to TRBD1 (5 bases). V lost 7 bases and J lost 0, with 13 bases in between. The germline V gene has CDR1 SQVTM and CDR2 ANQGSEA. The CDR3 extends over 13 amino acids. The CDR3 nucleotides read TGCAGCGCCCGCGACAGCCCCTCCTACGAGCAGTACTTC. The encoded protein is CSARDSPSYEQYF.

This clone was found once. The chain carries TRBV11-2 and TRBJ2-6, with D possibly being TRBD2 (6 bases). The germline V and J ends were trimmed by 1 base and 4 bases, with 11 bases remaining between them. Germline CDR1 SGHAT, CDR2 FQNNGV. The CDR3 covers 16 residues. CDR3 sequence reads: CASSLAGVLGANVLTF. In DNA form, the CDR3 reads TGTGCCAGCAGCTTAGCGGGGGTACTCGGGGCCAACGTCCTGACTTTC. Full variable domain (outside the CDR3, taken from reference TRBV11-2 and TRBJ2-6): EAGVAQSPRYKIIEKRQSVAFWCNPISGHATLYWYQQILGQGPKLLIQFQNNGVVDDSQLPKDRFSAERLKGVDSTLKIQPAKLEDSAVYLCASSLAGVLGANVLTFGAGSRLTVL.